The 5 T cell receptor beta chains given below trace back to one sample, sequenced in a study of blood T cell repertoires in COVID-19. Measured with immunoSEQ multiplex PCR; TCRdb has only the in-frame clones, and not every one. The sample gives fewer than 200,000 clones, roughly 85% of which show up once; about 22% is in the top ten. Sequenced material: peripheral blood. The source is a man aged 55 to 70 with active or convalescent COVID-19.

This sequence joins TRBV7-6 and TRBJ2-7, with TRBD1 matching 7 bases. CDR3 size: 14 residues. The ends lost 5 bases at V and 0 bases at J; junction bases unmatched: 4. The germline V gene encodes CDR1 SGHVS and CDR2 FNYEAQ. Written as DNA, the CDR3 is TGTGCCAGCAGCCCACAGGGGTACTCCTACGAGCAGTACTTC. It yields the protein CASSPQGYSYEQYF.

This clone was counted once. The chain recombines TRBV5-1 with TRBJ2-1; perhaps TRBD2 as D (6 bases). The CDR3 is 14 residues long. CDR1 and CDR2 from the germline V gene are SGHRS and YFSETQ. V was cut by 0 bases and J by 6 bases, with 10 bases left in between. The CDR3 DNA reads TGCGCCAGCAGCTTGGAGGGAGGAGGCAATGAGCAGTTCTTC. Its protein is CASSLEGGGNEQFF.

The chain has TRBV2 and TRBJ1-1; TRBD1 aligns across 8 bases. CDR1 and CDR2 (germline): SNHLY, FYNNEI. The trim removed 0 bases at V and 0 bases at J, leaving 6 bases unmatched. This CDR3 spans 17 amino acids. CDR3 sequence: CASSEALLDRVNTEAFF. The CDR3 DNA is TGTGCCAGCAGTGAAGCGCTTCTGGACAGGGTGAACACTGAAGCTTTCTTT.

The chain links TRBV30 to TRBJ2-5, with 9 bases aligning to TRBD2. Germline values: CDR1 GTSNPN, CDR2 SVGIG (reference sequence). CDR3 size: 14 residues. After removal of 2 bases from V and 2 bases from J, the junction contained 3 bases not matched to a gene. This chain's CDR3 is CAWSRLAGQETQYF. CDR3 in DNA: TGTGCCTGGAGTCGCCTAGCGGGGCAAGAGACCCAGTACTTC.

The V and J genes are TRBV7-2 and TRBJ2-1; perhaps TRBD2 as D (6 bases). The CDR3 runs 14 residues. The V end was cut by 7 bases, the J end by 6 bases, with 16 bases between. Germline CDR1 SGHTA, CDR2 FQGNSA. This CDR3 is CASTLFGGPNEQFF. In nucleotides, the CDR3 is TGTGCCAGCACCCTGTTTGGAGGGCCCAATGAGCAGTTCTTC.